The 21 T cell receptor beta chains in this list originate from one sample, sequenced in a study of beta chain features in type 1 diabetes. The study reverse transcribed the entire isolated RNA, so it sequenced expressed TCRB transcripts. The data were produced by immunoSEQ multiplex PCR, yet TCRdb's version contains in-frame clones alone and is incomplete. Among 130,000 to 150,000 clones, less than 8.5% were seen once, and the ten largest hold around 1.3%. Sequencing was done on a sample of central memory CD4+ T cells from blood. Every receptor here comes from a woman in her twenties or thirties in good health.

V and J are TRBV5-5 and TRBJ2-2; 11 nucleotides match TRBD2. V gave up 6 bases and J gave up 4 bases; unmatched junction bases: 20. The CDR3 spans 20 residues. Per the germline V gene, CDR1 is SGHKS and CDR2 is YYEKEE (reference sequence). The chain's CDR3 is CASNKHYLTSGSGRTGELFF. DNA for the CDR3: TGTGCCAGCAACAAGCATTATCTTACTAGCGGGAGTGGTCGCACCGGGGAGCTGTTTTTT. The full variable domain, with the rest looked up from reference TRBV5-5 and TRBJ2-2, is DAGVTQSPTHLIKTRGQQVTLRCSPISGHKSVSWYQQVLGQGPQFIFQYYEKEERGRGNFPDRFSARQFPNYSSELNVNALLLGDSALYLCASNKHYLTSGSGRTGELFFGEGSRLTVL.

The sample holds a few counts of this clone. This chain links TRBV4-2 with TRBJ2-1; D is ambiguous. The CDR3 contains 16 residues. Trimming shortened V by 4 bases and J by 7 bases, and 20 bases separated the two germline ends. In germline, CDR1 is LGHNA, CDR2 YNFKEQ. Here the CDR3 DNA reads TGTGCCAGCAGCCTCCTTATGGGCTCTGGGTTGAATGAGCAGTTCTTC. It translates to CASSLLMGSGLNEQFF.

This clone has just a few counts. The rearrangement joins TRBV7-3 to TRBJ2-3, with 8 bases matching TRBD2. With V trimmed by 5 bases and J by 6 bases, 7 bases remained unmatched. This CDR3 region has 14 residues. Germline CDR1 is SGHTA and CDR2 is FQGTGA. CDR3 coding DNA: TGTGCCAGCAGCCCGAGCGGGAGCTATGATACGCAGTATTTT. Protein: CASSPSGSYDTQYF.

This chain links TRBV15 with TRBJ2-3; TRBD2 is a possible D gene (6 bases). The CDR3 consists of 16 residues. Trimming cost V 0 bases and J 6 bases, with 16 bases left between them. CDR1 LNHNV and CDR2 YYDKDF come from the germline V gene (reference sequence). The CDR3: CATSRDTGHAGDTQYF. DNA of the CDR3: TGTGCCACCAGCAGAGATACAGGACACGCGGGGGATACGCAGTATTTT.

In its sample, this clone was seen many times. This sample also contains other DNA sequences that code for the same CDR3. V and J are TRBV6-5 and TRBJ2-7; maybe TRBD1 (5 bases). The CDR3 has 11 amino acids. V lost 6 bases, J lost 7 bases, and 10 bases lay in between. Germline V lookup: CDR1 MNHEY, CDR2 SVGAGI. The CDR3 DNA follows: TGTGCCAGCAGAACAGGTGGAGAGCAGTACTTC. It codes for CASRTGGEQYF.

This chain links TRBV5-6 with TRBJ1-1; TRBD1 aligns across 11 bases. Germline CDR1 SGHDT, CDR2 YYEEEE. The CDR3 loop spans 16 amino acids. With 1 base clipped from V and 1 base from J, the junction kept 3 bases outside the gene matches. CDR3 sequence reads: CASSLPGQGANTEAFF. CDR3 nucleotides: TGTGCCAGCAGCTTGCCCGGACAGGGGGCGAACACTGAAGCTTTCTTT.

This clone was counted only a few times. This chain joins TRBV11-2 and TRBJ2-1; 11 nucleotides match TRBD2. The CDR3 is made up of 16 amino acids. V lost 1 base, J lost 8 bases, and 7 bases stayed unmatched. CDR1 and CDR2 from the germline V gene are SGHAT and FQNNGV. For the CDR3, the DNA is TGTGCCAGCAGCTTAGTGGCTAGCGGGGGGTTAGATGAGCAGTTCTTC. The encoded protein is CASSLVASGGLDEQFF.

This clone was observed many times. The chain recombines TRBV7-2 with TRBJ2-1; 8 bases map to TRBD2. The ends lost 0 bases at V and 8 bases at J; junction bases unmatched: 6. The length of the CDR3 is 15 residues. The germline CDR1 and CDR2 sequences are SGHTA and FQGNSA. The CDR3 DNA is TGTGCCAGCAGCTTAGCTAGTCTAGCGGGTTATGAGCAGTTCTTC. Encoded protein: CASSLASLAGYEQFF.

With respect to this clone: A read error may produce the germline difference seen at one junction end. This chain links TRBV7-2 with TRBJ1-5, with D tentatively TRBD1 (5 bases). Germline V lookup: CDR1 SGHTA, CDR2 FQGNSA. The CDR3 covers 15 residues. The CDR3 DNA follows: TGTGCCAGCAGCCCCGGCGGGGGGAGCAGTCAGCCCCAGCATTTT. Its translation is CASSPGGGSSQPQHF.

In regard to this clone: Sequence at one end of the junction differs from germline and may be a read error. The chain recombines TRBV5-4 with TRBJ2-4; 7 nucleotides align to TRBD2. Germline lookup yields CDR1 SGHNT and CDR2 YYREEE (reference sequence). There are 16 residues in the CDR3. The CDR3 DNA is TGCGCCAGCAGCCAAGAATATGCGGGAGCGGTAAACATTCAGTACTTC. Its translation: CASSQEYAGAVNIQYF.

The rearrangement uses TRBV2 and TRBJ1-5; 9 bases match TRBD1. Germline CDR1 and CDR2: SNHLY and FYNNEI. The CDR3 totals 13 residues. V shed 8 bases and J 3 bases; nucleotides not matched to a gene: 2. As DNA, the CDR3 is TGTGCCAGCCGGGACAGGGCCAATCAGCCCCAGCATTTT. Amino acid sequence: CASRDRANQPQHF. Based on the CDR3 plus reference TRBV2 and TRBJ1-5, the full variable domain is EPEVTQTPSHQVTQMGQEVILRCVPISNHLYFYWYRQILGQKVEFLVSFYNNEISEKSEIFDDQFSVERPDGSNFTLKIRSTKLEDSAMYFCASRDRANQPQHFGDGTRLSIL.

V gene TRBV6-1 combines with J gene TRBJ2-7; D uncertain. CDR1 and CDR2 from the germline V gene are MNHNS and SASEGT. This CDR3 region has 15 residues. Trimming cost V 9 bases and J 1 base, with 19 bases left between them. The CDR3: CASLRIPDGSYEQYF. For the CDR3, the DNA is TGTGCCAGTCTGCGGATCCCTGATGGGTCCTACGAGCAGTACTTC.

The chain recombines TRBV7-3 with TRBJ2-7, with D maybe TRBD2 (5 bases). From germline, CDR1 is SGHTA and CDR2 FQGTGA. Trimming took 5 bases from V and 4 from J, leaving 12 bases between them. The CDR3 sequence is 13 residues long. CDR3 DNA: TGTGCCAGCAGCCCGGGGTTATTTTACGAGCAGTACTTC. Encoded protein: CASSPGLFYEQYF.

This clone was recorded a few times. CDR3 in DNA: TGTGCCAGCAGCTTGTTTTACAGATTAAGCTCCTACGAGCAGTACTTC. Translation: CASSLFYRLSSYEQYF. The chain employs TRBV5-6 and TRBJ2-7; no firm D call. This CDR3 spans 16 amino acids. V was cut by 1 base and J by 0 bases, with 14 bases left in between. The germline CDR1 and CDR2 sequences are SGHDT and YYEEEE.

This clone was seen a few times. The chain is built from TRBV7-8 and TRBJ2-1; 7 positions agree with TRBD1. Germline V gene sequence: CDR1 SGHVS, CDR2 FQNEAQ. The V segment lost 5 bases and the J segment 12 bases; nucleotides outside the gene matches: 7. This CDR3 spans 12 amino acids. The CDR3 region is CASSPHRGTQFF. The DNA of the CDR3 is TGTGCCAGCAGCCCCCACAGGGGTACGCAGTTCTTC.

This clone has ten or more counts. The chain links TRBV30 to TRBJ2-7; the match to TRBD1 covers 10 bases. CDR1 and CDR2 from the germline V gene are GTSNPN and SVGIG (reference sequence). The CDR3 spans 14 residues. Trimming cost V 4 bases and J 3 bases; bases outside gene matches: 6. In DNA form, the CDR3 reads TGTGCCTGGACTAGACAGGGGGCGGGCTACGAGCAGTACTTC. This translates into CAWTRQGAGYEQYF. Looking up the rest from reference TRBV30 and TRBJ2-7 gives the full variable domain: SQTIHQWPATLVQPVGSPLSLECTVEGTSNPNLYWYRQAAGRGLQLLFYSVGIGQISSEVPQNLSASRPQDRQFILSSKKLLLSDSGFYLCAWTRQGAGYEQYFGPGTRLTVT.

This clone was seen many times. The chain recombines TRBV28 with TRBJ2-3, with 10 bases lining up with TRBD2. J lost 7 bases, V lost 4 bases, and 17 bases had no gene match. This CDR3 is 18 amino acids long. Looked up from germline, CDR1 is MDHEN and CDR2 is SYDVKM. The CDR3 bases are TGTGCCAGCAGTTCATCTTTCACTAGCGGGACCCCTCCAAATACGCAGTATTTT. It translates to CASSSSFTSGTPPNTQYF.

This chain connects TRBV28 to TRBJ1-4; D unclear. Looked up from germline, CDR1 is MDHEN and CDR2 is SYDVKM. This CDR3 is 12 amino acids long. Trimming took 3 bases from V and 14 from J, leaving 13 bases between them. CDR3 in DNA: TGTGCCAGCAGTTTCCGGGGTCAAGTCCTGTTTTTT. Amino acid sequence: CASSFRGQVLFF. Using reference TRBV28 and TRBJ1-4 for the parts outside the CDR3, the full variable domain is DVKVTQSSRYLVKRTGEKVFLECVQDMDHENMFWYRQDPGLGLRLIYFSYDVKMKEKGDIPEGYSVSREKKERFSLILESASTNQTSMYLCASSFRGQVLFFGSGTQLSVL.

This sequence joins TRBV4-1 and TRBJ2-3; the match to TRBD2 covers 8 bases. Germline V gives CDR1 MGHRA, CDR2 YSYEKL. The CDR3 extends over 18 amino acids. Unmatched junction bases numbered 11, after V lost 0 bases and J lost 3 bases. The CDR3 reads CASSQETTREGPTDTQYF. The CDR3, as DNA: TGCGCCAGCAGCCAAGAGACGACTCGGGAGGGCCCTACAGATACGCAGTATTTT.

The J gene is TRBJ2-7, the V gene TRBV28; 8 nucleotides align to TRBD2. This CDR3 comprises 14 residues. Germline V lookup: CDR1 MDHEN, CDR2 SYDVKM. V dropped 6 bases and J dropped 5; count of bases not matched to a gene: 9. For the CDR3, the DNA is TGTGCCAGCAGGTCAGAGCGGGAGTGGCACGAGCAGTACTTC. It codes for CASRSEREWHEQYF.

This clone was recorded a few times. The rearrangement joins TRBV11-2 to TRBJ1-2; D may be TRBD1 (6 bases). The V and J ends lost 5 bases and 7 bases respectively, with 20 bases between them. The germline V gene encodes CDR1 SGHAT and CDR2 FQNNGV. CDR3 length equals 15 residues. CDR3 loop: CASSLAGPGVGGYTF. CDR3 coding DNA: TGTGCCAGCAGCCTAGCCGGCCCAGGGGTTGGTGGCTACACCTTC.